This T cell receptor (beta chain) is from a study of cytomegalovirus exposure and HLA in healthy donors. PCR used 60 Vbeta primers and 13 Jbeta primers. Here immunoSEQ multiplex PCR was the method, and the copy in TCRdb shows in-frame clones only, minus some. The sample has roughly 180,000 clones; approximately 86% are singletons. The length of the CDR3 is 13 residues. CDR1 and CDR2 from the germline V gene are KGHSH and LQKENI. V was cut by 2 bases and J by 8 bases, with 11 bases left in between. The TCR originated in a male donor in good health and CMV-seronegative. Sequencing was done on a sample of PBMCs. The chain combines TRBV18 with TRBJ2-3; no firm D call. CDR3 DNA: TGTGCCAGCTCACCAGATCTAGATGGTACGCAGTATTTT. It yields the protein CASSPDLDGTQYF.